These 13 T cell receptor beta chains were all obtained from the same sample, sequenced in a study of T cells in severe cutaneous drug reactions. The patients sequenced had a carbamazepine-induced Stevens-Johnson syndrome or toxic epidermal necrolysis reaction. Bulk and single-cell libraries used iRepertoire multiplex PCR with TCR subtype-specific primers. TCRdb processed the multiplex PCR reads again and assigns one entry to each CDR3 protein, with no DNA. The listing contains tens of thousands of distinct CDR3 sequences. Sequencing was done on a sample of PBMCs. The receptor source for this set is a human donor with toxic epidermal necrolysis, a severe cutaneous drug reaction.

The rearrangement links TRBV10-3 to TRBJ2-6; as DNA is missing, the TRBD2 call by TCRdb cannot be tested. The CDR3 extends over 14 amino acids. Germline lookup yields CDR1 ENHRY and CDR2 SYGVKD. The CDR3 reads CAITLAPGANVLTF.

The chain employs TRBV12-3 or TRBV12-4 and TRBJ1-6. This CDR3 contains 14 residues. The CDR3 protein is CASSSGRTNSPLHF.

The CDR3 region is CASGSGTVDTDTQYF. The chain joins TRBV6-2 or TRBV6-3 to TRBJ2-3; TCRdb proposes TRBD2, but this gene call is untestable without DNA. Germline V gene sequence: CDR1 MNHEY, CDR2 SVGEGT. The CDR3 totals 15 residues.

This chain uses TRBV29-1 with TRBJ2-1; TCRdb's D call of TRBD1 is untestable without DNA. This CDR3 is built from 15 residues. CDR1 is SQVTM, CDR2 ANQGSEA, per germline. CDR3 region: CSVVPRDRSYNEQFF.

V and J are TRBV29-1 and TRBJ1-1. Germline V gene data show CDR1 as SQVTM and CDR2 as ANQGSEA. The CDR3 contains 11 residues. The CDR3 loop is CSVEGSTEAFF. The full variable domain, with the rest looked up from reference TRBV29-1 and TRBJ1-1, is SAVISQKPSRDICQRGTSLTIQCQVDSQVTMMFWYRQQPGQSLTLIATANQGSEATYESGFVIDKFPISRPNLTFSTLTVSNMSPEDSSIYLCSVEGSTEAFFGQGTRLTVV.

The CDR3 reads CASSPILAGVHEQYF. The chain uses TRBV12-3 or TRBV12-4 and TRBJ2-7; the D call from TCRdb, TRBD2, cannot be confirmed without DNA. The CDR3 runs to 15 residues.

This clonotype counts as medium-sized by frequency. The gene calls are TRBV5-8 and TRBJ2-5; with no DNA, the TCRdb D assignment of TRBD1 cannot be verified. From germline, CDR1 is SGHTS and CDR2 YDEGEE. The CDR3 is 17 residues long. This CDR3 is CASSLPQGRGLQETQYF. The full variable domain, in which reference TRBV5-8 and TRBJ2-5 provide the parts outside the CDR3, is EAGVTQSPTHLIKTRGQQATLRCSPISGHTSVYWYQQALGLGLQFLLWYDEGEERNRGNFPPRFSGRQFPNYSSELNVNALELEDSALYLCASSLPQGRGLQETQYFGPGTRLLVL.

The V and J genes are TRBV20-1 and TRBJ2-5. The V gene's germline CDR1 is DFQATT and CDR2 SNEGSKA (reference sequence). CDR3 length equals 14 residues. This CDR3 reads CSASATVNQETQYF.

The chain has TRBV18 and TRBJ2-5. The CDR3 covers 14 residues. Germline values: CDR1 KGHSH, CDR2 LQKENI. CDR3 loop: CASSRRTAQETQYF.

The chain joins TRBV4-3 to TRBJ1-2; the D call from TCRdb, TRBD1, cannot be confirmed without DNA. The CDR3 has 15 residues. The germline V gene encodes CDR1 LGHNA and CDR2 YSLEER. CDR3 region: CASSQDRRGSYGYTF.

The chain is built from TRBV5-1 and TRBJ2-7. CDR1 and CDR2 (germline): SGHRS, YFSETQ. This CDR3 comprises 14 residues. The CDR3 region is CASSLTSESYEQYF.

The gene calls are TRBV5-1 and TRBJ2-1; TCRdb lists TRBD2, though no DNA is available to test this call. The CDR3 totals 13 residues. Germline V gene data show CDR1 as SGHRS and CDR2 as YFSETQ. The CDR3 region is CASTLAGYNEQFF.

This clonotype counts as medium-sized by frequency. This chain joins TRBV2 and TRBJ2-3; TCRdb's D call of TRBD1 is untestable without DNA. The germline V gene encodes CDR1 SNHLY and CDR2 FYNNEI. The CDR3 contains 17 residues. This CDR3 reads CASSARALRGPADTQYF.